This TCR beta chain was recovered during a study of CD8 T cells in ankylosing spondylitis. With 0 bases removed from V and 2 bases from J, the gap between germline ends came to 12 bases. Germline CDR1 is DFQATT and CDR2 is SNEGSKA (reference sequence). The CDR3 has 15 residues. Notes on this clonotype: Its target is unknown.

In making TCR beta libraries, quantitative 5'-RACE with molecular barcodes was used. From the 5' RACE reads, TCRdb called clonotypes with MiXCR, one entry per CDR3 protein. The sample carries some 250,000 distinct CDR3 sequences, roughly 25% recorded once. General study results and limits: Characteristic, it appeared, of ankylosing spondylitis blood was a TCR beta motif of fewer than 10 highly homologous variants. Disease-linked clones were reportedly significantly enriched in matched ankylosing spondylitis synovial fluid. Within peripheral blood, clones linked to disease were CD8+ and relatively rare.

This sequence joins TRBV20-1 and TRBJ2-3; D gene ambiguous. Sequenced input: blood, either unsorted or a sorted T cell fraction (not recorded which). This receptor was identified in a male donor with ankylosing spondylitis or in good health (not recorded which). The CDR3 sequence is CSARDVGSSTDTQYF. The DNA for the CDR3 is TGCAGTGCTAGAGATGTAGGGTCCTCCACAGATACGCAGTATTTT.